The sequence of this T cell receptor (beta chain) was determined in a study of blood T cell repertoires in COVID-19. Germline V gene lookup returns CDR1 MNHEY and CDR2 SMNVEV (reference sequence). V lost 5 bases to trimming and J lost 2 bases, with 19 bases between them. The CDR3 length is 16 residues. Assay used: immunoSEQ multiplex PCR; TCRdb lists only in-frame clones, some missing. The sample lists fewer than 250,000 clones; 80% to 90% were seen once. The sequencing sample was made of peripheral blood. The sequence was collected from a woman of 80 years or more with acute or convalescent COVID-19. The V and J genes are TRBV27 and TRBJ2-7, with D possibly matching TRBD2 (6 bases). The CDR3 DNA is TGTGCCAGCAGTACCCTCCTCGGCGGGACGCCCTACGAGCAGTACTTC. It yields the protein CASSTLLGGTPYEQYF.